This paragraph reports one T cell receptor beta chain. Its cognate antigen is unknown. Sequencing was performed with immunoSEQ multiplex PCR; in TCRdb, only in-frame clones are kept and a portion is missing. The table lists 600,000 to 750,000 clones, less than 80% of them singletons. These data belong to a study of shared clonotypes between healthy human individuals. Study-wide background: Three plates were used per donor for CD4 naive, three for CD4 memory, two for CD8 naive and one for CD8 memory. Study observations and caveats: Limited genetic and exposure-history diversity came from having few donors.

With 2 bases clipped from V and 2 bases from J, the junction kept 5 bases outside the gene matches. Germline-derived CDR1 and CDR2 are SGHAT and FQDESV (reference sequence). The CDR3 sequence is 15 residues long. This chain connects TRBV11-1 to TRBJ2-7, with 8 nucleotides matching TRBD2. The sample taken for sequencing was memory CD4+ T cells sorted from blood. Indicated subset: CD45RA-negative fraction. This sequence originates from a woman younger than 45 in good health. The CDR3 region has the DNA TGTGCCAGCAGCTTATGGGGGACTAGGACCTACGAGCAGTACTTC. Its translation: CASSLWGTRTYEQYF. Using reference TRBV11-1 and TRBJ2-7 for the parts outside the CDR3, the full variable domain is EAEVAQSPRYKITEKSQAVAFWCDPISGHATLYWYRQILGQGPELLVQFQDESVVDDSQLPKDRFSAERLKGVDSTLKIQPAELGDSAMYLCASSLWGTRTYEQYFGPGTRLTVT.